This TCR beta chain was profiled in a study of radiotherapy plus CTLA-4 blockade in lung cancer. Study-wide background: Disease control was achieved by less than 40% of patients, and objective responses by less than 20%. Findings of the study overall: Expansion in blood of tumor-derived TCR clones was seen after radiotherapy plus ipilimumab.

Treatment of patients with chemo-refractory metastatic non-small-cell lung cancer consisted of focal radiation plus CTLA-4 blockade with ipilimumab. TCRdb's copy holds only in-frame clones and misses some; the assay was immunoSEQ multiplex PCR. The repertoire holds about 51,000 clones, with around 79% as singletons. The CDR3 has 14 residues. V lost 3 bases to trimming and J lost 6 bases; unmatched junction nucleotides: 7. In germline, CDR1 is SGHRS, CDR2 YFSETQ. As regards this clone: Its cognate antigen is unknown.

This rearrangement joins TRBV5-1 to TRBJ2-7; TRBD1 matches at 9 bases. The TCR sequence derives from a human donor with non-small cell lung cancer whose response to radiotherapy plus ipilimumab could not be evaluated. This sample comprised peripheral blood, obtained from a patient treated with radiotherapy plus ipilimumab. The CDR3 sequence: CASSSGQGSSEQYF. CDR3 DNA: TGCGCCAGCAGCTCGGGACAGGGCTCTTCCGAGCAGTACTTC.